Listed below are T cell receptor beta chains from one sample, sequenced in a study of blood T cell repertoires in COVID-19. The protocol was immunoSEQ multiplex PCR, while the TCRdb copy is restricted to in-frame clones and leaves out a portion. The table records about 170,000 clones, about 88% of them present only once. The sequenced material came from peripheral blood. These receptor sequences come from a woman aged 80 or older with COVID-19, enrolled during active disease. Both conserved end residues are part of each CDR3. The D gene is left open where the match is weak. Expanded clones get a size class; other rows say once, few or many, or leave the size out.

clone size: -; J gene: TRBJ2-5; D gene: -; V gene: TRBV5-1; CDR3 protein: CASSSNTVTIETQYF; CDR3 DNA: TGCGCCAGCAGCTCAAATACGGTGACAATCGAGACCCAGTACTTC
clone size: -; J gene: TRBJ1-1; D gene: -; V gene: TRBV6-2/TRBV6-3; CDR3 protein: CASSRLQGMNTEAFF; CDR3 DNA: TGTGCCAGCAGCCGCTTACAGGGAATGAACACTGAAGCTTTCTTT
clone size: -; J gene: TRBJ2-3; D gene: -; V gene: TRBV27; CDR3 protein: CASRNRRTDTQYF; CDR3 DNA: TGTGCCAGCAGAAACCGTCGGACAGATACGCAGTATTTT
clone size: few; J gene: TRBJ1-3; D gene: -; V gene: TRBV4-3; CDR3 protein: CASSHEPSGAGQLSGNTIYF; CDR3 DNA: TGCGCCAGCAGCCATGAACCGTCGGGTGCGGGCCAACTCTCTGGAAACACCATATATTTT
clone size: -; J gene: TRBJ1-1; D gene: TRBD1; V gene: TRBV6-2/TRBV6-3; CDR3 protein: CASSYDRVVITEAFF; CDR3 DNA: TGTGCCAGCAGTTACGACAGGGTAGTGATTACTGAAGCTTTCTTT
clone size: -; J gene: TRBJ2-1; D gene: TRBD1; V gene: TRBV6-4; CDR3 protein: CASSLEGAHEQFF; CDR3 DNA: TGTGCCAGCAGCCTCGAGGGGGCCCATGAGCAGTTCTTC
clone size: once; J gene: TRBJ1-4; D gene: TRBD1; V gene: TRBV18; CDR3 protein: CASSPPGQDYEKLFF; CDR3 DNA: TGTGCCAGCTCACCACCGGGACAGGATTATGAAAAACTGTTTTTT
clone size: -; J gene: TRBJ2-1; D gene: TRBD2; V gene: TRBV19; CDR3 protein: CASSRTSGRASYNEQFF; CDR3 DNA: TGTGCCAGTAGCCGGACTAGCGGGAGGGCCTCCTACAATGAGCAGTTCTTC
clone size: -; J gene: TRBJ1-5; D gene: -; V gene: TRBV5-1; CDR3 protein: CASSSGPGGDQPQHF; CDR3 DNA: TGCGCCAGCAGTTCAGGACCGGGAGGTGATCAGCCCCAGCATTTT
clone size: -; J gene: TRBJ2-1; D gene: -; V gene: TRBV6-1; CDR3 protein: CASSELGQSYNEQFF; CDR3 DNA: TGTGCCAGCAGTGAACTGGGCCAGTCCTACAATGAGCAGTTCTTC
clone size: -; J gene: TRBJ2-3; D gene: TRBD2; V gene: TRBV5-1; CDR3 protein: CASSLGLVGFTDTQYF; CDR3 DNA: TGCGCCAGCAGCTTAGGACTAGTCGGATTCACAGATACGCAGTATTTT
clone size: -; J gene: TRBJ2-7; D gene: TRBD2; V gene: TRBV7-2; CDR3 protein: CASSLVTSGSYEQYF; CDR3 DNA: TGTGCCAGCAGCTTAGTGACTAGCGGGAGTTACGAGCAGTACTTC
clone size: once; J gene: TRBJ1-5; D gene: -; V gene: TRBV7-8; CDR3 protein: CASSLMGLGAGQPQHF; CDR3 DNA: TGTGCCAGCAGCTTAATGGGCTTAGGGGCCGGTCAGCCCCAGCATTTT
clone size: -; J gene: TRBJ2-2; D gene: -; V gene: TRBV28; CDR3 protein: CASSLVGRTGELFF; CDR3 DNA: TGTGCCAGCAGTTTAGTGGGGAGGACCGGGGAGCTGTTTTTT
clone size: -; J gene: TRBJ1-2; D gene: TRBD1; V gene: TRBV11-2; CDR3 protein: CASSLGGQGSHYGYTF; CDR3 DNA: TGTGCCAGCAGCTTAGGGGGACAGGGGTCGCACTATGGCTACACCTTC
clone size: -; J gene: TRBJ2-2; D gene: TRBD1; V gene: TRBV19; CDR3 protein: CASNSLTGANTGELFF; CDR3 DNA: TGTGCCAGTAACTCCCTGACAGGGGCTAACACCGGGGAGCTGTTTTTT
clone size: -; J gene: TRBJ2-3; D gene: TRBD1; V gene: TRBV29-1; CDR3 protein: CSAATGGSRTDTQYF; CDR3 DNA: TGCAGCGCCGCTACAGGGGGTTCTCGCACAGATACGCAGTATTTT
clone size: -; J gene: TRBJ2-2; D gene: TRBD2; V gene: TRBV19; CDR3 protein: CASSIFAGANTGELFF; CDR3 DNA: TGTGCCAGTAGTATCTTTGCGGGGGCGAACACCGGGGAGCTGTTTTTT
clone size: -; J gene: TRBJ2-1; D gene: TRBD2; V gene: TRBV25-1; CDR3 protein: CASSEAGGLSGPFF; CDR3 DNA: TGTGCCAGCAGTGAGGCGGGGGGACTTAGTGGTCCGTTCTTC
clone size: -; J gene: TRBJ2-7; D gene: TRBD2; V gene: TRBV9; CDR3 protein: CASSPRGTSRHEQYF; CDR3 DNA: TGTGCCAGCAGCCCACGGGGGACTAGCCGTCACGAGCAGTACTTC
clone size: -; J gene: TRBJ1-2; D gene: -; V gene: TRBV5-1; CDR3 protein: CASSVGLWGYTF; CDR3 DNA: TGCGCCAGCAGCGTGGGACTCTGGGGCTACACCTTC
clone size: once; J gene: TRBJ1-3; D gene: TRBD1; V gene: TRBV6-2/TRBV6-3; CDR3 protein: CASSGTASGNTIYF; CDR3 DNA: TGTGCCAGCAGTGGGACAGCCTCTGGAAACACCATATATTTT
clone size: -; J gene: TRBJ2-1; D gene: TRBD1; V gene: TRBV24-1; CDR3 protein: CATSDHAMGSGTGLRNEQFF; CDR3 DNA: TGTGCCACCAGTGATCACGCTATGGGGTCCGGGACAGGGTTGCGCAATGAGCAGTTCTTC
clone size: -; J gene: TRBJ1-2; D gene: -; V gene: TRBV24-1; CDR3 protein: CATSDPYGYTF; CDR3 DNA: TGTGCCACCAGTGATCCGTATGGCTACACCTTC
clone size: -; J gene: TRBJ2-2; D gene: -; V gene: TRBV7-2; CDR3 protein: CASSVTSRTGELFF; CDR3 DNA: TGTGCCAGCAGCGTGACTAGTCGGACCGGGGAGCTGTTTTTT
clone size: -; J gene: TRBJ1-4; D gene: -; V gene: TRBV6-1; CDR3 protein: CASSDRALFF; CDR3 DNA: TGTGCCAGCAGTGATAGAGCACTGTTTTTT
clone size: -; J gene: TRBJ2-7; D gene: TRBD2; V gene: TRBV6-5; CDR3 protein: CASSPGLAGYEQYF; CDR3 DNA: TGTGCCAGCAGTCCGGGACTAGCTGGGTACGAGCAGTACTTC
clone size: -; J gene: TRBJ2-2; D gene: -; V gene: TRBV12-3/TRBV12-4; CDR3 protein: CASSSTTTGELFF; CDR3 DNA: TGTGCCAGCAGCTCCACAACCACCGGGGAGCTGTTTTTT
clone size: -; J gene: TRBJ2-7; D gene: -; V gene: TRBV6-5; CDR3 protein: CASTLDSGSSYEQYF; CDR3 DNA: TGTGCCAGCACCCTTGATAGCGGAAGCTCCTACGAGCAGTACTTC
clone size: -; J gene: TRBJ1-3; D gene: -; V gene: TRBV28; CDR3 protein: CASRRRSGNTIYF; CDR3 DNA: TGTGCCAGCCGACGGCGGTCCGGAAACACCATATATTTT